This TCR beta chain stems from a study of blood T cell repertoires in COVID-19. V lost 0 bases and J lost 6; bases outside the gene matches: 6. Per the germline V gene, CDR1 is SGHRS and CDR2 is YFSETQ. This CDR3 comprises 17 residues. This clone was detected only once. Assay: immunoSEQ multiplex PCR; the TCRdb copy retains only in-frame clones and omits some. The table has 300,000 or so clones, about 82% seen once. This chain joins TRBV5-1 and TRBJ2-1; 13 positions agree with TRBD2. Sequenced sample: peripheral blood. The TCR was taken from a woman aged 45-60 years with active or convalescent COVID-19. The CDR3 DNA reads as TGCGCCAGCAGCTTGGGGCAACTAGCGGGAGGGCTCAATGAGCAGTTCTTC. Translation: CASSLGQLAGGLNEQFF.